The clone carrying this TCR beta chain was detected once. Its antigen is undetermined. Germline CDR1 MNHNS, CDR2 SASEGT. The ends lost 2 bases at V and 15 bases at J; junction bases unmatched: 7. The CDR3 loop spans 14 amino acids. The protocol was immunoSEQ multiplex PCR, while the TCRdb copy is restricted to in-frame clones and leaves out a portion. Of roughly 1,500,000 clones detected, under 99% appear once; the ten largest clones hold 0.45%. The record originates from a study of shared clonotypes between healthy human individuals. Study conclusions and caveats: Relative to clonotypes present in all four donors, those not shared had lower generation probabilities.

V is TRBV6-1 and J is TRBJ2-1; 13 bases line up with TRBD2. The clonotype originates from a man younger than 40 in good health. Sample: naive CD4+ T cells sorted from blood. Subset here: CD45RA+ positively selected. Here the CDR3 reads CASSESWTSGSLFF. CDR3 DNA: TGTGCCAGCAGTGAAAGCTGGACTAGCGGGAGTCTGTTCTTC.